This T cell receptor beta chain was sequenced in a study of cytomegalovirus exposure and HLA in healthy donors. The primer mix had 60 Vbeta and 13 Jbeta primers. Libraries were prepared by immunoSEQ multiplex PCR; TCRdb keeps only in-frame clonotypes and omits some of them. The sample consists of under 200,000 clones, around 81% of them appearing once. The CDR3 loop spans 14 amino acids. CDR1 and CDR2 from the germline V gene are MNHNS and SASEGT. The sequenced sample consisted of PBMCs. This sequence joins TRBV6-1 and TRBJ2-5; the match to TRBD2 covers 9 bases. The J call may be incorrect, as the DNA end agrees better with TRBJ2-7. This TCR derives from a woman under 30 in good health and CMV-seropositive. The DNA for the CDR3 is TGTGCCAGCAGTCGGACTAGCGAAACCTACGAGCAGTACTTC. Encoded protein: CASSRTSETYEQYF.